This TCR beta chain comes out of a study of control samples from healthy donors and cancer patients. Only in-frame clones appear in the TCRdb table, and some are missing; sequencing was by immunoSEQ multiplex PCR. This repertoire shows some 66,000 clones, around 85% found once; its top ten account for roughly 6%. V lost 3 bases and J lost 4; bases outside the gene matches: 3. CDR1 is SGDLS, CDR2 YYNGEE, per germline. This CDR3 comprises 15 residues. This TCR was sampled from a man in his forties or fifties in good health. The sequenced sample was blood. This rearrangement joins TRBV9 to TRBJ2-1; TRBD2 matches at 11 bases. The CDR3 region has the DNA TGTGCCAGCAGCGGGGGACTAGCGGAATACAATGAGCAGTTCTTC. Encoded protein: CASSGGLAEYNEQFF.